This TCR beta chain originates from a study of technical replicates of blood from several donors. The sample holds a few counts of this clone. The protocol was immunoSEQ multiplex PCR, while the TCRdb copy is restricted to in-frame clones and leaves out a portion. This sample yields some 70,000 clones, of which 95% to 97% are seen a single time; about 0.28% belongs to the top ten. Germline CDR1 is MNHEY and CDR2 is SVGAGI. Trimming took off 5 bases at V and 3 bases at J, with 14 bases between the two ends. There are 15 residues in the CDR3. This sequence was found in a human donor in good health. The sequenced sample was T cells isolated from PBMCs. The J gene is TRBJ1-3, the V gene TRBV6-5, with D possibly matching TRBD1 (5 bases). CDR3 DNA sequence: TGTGCCAGCAGTACTGATTGGGGCAGTGGAAACACCATATATTTT. Protein: CASSTDWGSGNTIYF.